This is a list of T cell receptor beta chains from one sample in a study of a mutant IDH1 vaccine in newly diagnosed glioma. Their cognate antigens are unknown. Generated by immunoSEQ multiplex PCR, the TCRdb table keeps only in-frame clones and is missing some. The table has around 56,000 clones, about 81% seen once. The sequencing here drew on PBMCs, taken from a glioma patient whose treatment included an IDH1 peptide vaccine. The receptors originated from a woman aged 40 to 55 with glioma. Some clones in this sample may be carry-over from other donors' samples. CDR3s include the opening cysteine and the closing phenylalanine or tryptophan. D genes are given only for firm matches. Expanded clones get a size class; other rows say once, few or many, or leave the size out.

j_call	v_call	d_call	clone_size	cdr3_aa
TRBJ1-6	TRBV7-2	-	-	CASSLGQFTSPLHF
TRBJ1-1	TRBV18	-	-	CASSPRTEVYGEAFF
TRBJ1-2	TRBV19	-	-	CASSGTGGDYGYTF
TRBJ2-3	TRBV4-1	TRBD2	once	CASSQLGLAADTQYF
TRBJ1-1	TRBV2	TRBD1	-	CALYRGNTEAFF
TRBJ1-6	TRBV6-1	TRBD1	few	CAYGQDRRDSPLHF
TRBJ1-4	TRBV15	-	once	CATFRDSAREKLFF
TRBJ1-2	TRBV7-2	-	-	CASRSGRQGSGYTF
TRBJ1-1	TRBV9	-	-	CASSPRGGRAEAFF
TRBJ2-3	TRBV30	TRBD2	-	CAWGTSALLTQYF
TRBJ2-7	TRBV25-1	-	-	CASSEFRGSSYEQYF
TRBJ1-3	TRBV21-1	-	-	CASSKDWTGLAQGNTIYF
TRBJ1-1	TRBV2	-	-	CASTERAGAFF
TRBJ2-7	TRBV7-2	-	once	CASSSTGYEQYF
TRBJ1-5	TRBV7-2	-	-	CASSLVANQPQHF
TRBJ1-2	TRBV25-1	-	-	CASSESGSTQTGYTF
TRBJ1-4	TRBV15	-	-	CATSSLRENEKLFF
TRBJ1-2	TRBV7-9	-	-	CASTPTLPGGYTF
TRBJ2-5	TRBV2	-	few	CASSEARMYQETQYF
TRBJ2-7	TRBV2	-	-	CASSATQDYEQYF
TRBJ1-2	TRBV5-1	TRBD1	-	CASSLEGRGGGYTF
TRBJ2-2	TRBV30	-	-	CAWSVYRRSNTGELFF
TRBJ1-2	TRBV25-1	TRBD1	-	CASSPIGDRARYGYTF
TRBJ2-7	TRBV13	-	-	CASSLENRYEQYF
TRBJ1-1	TRBV18	-	few	CASLPLQGTEAFF
TRBJ2-7	TRBV21-1	-	-	CASSRGQGATHSYEQYF
TRBJ1-1	TRBV5-1	-	-	CASSPDDSGKAFF
TRBJ1-1	TRBV5-1	-	-	CASSLQTSGGWYTEAFF
TRBJ2-7	TRBV7-9	TRBD1	-	CASSGRQGAKEQYF
TRBJ1-6	TRBV10-3	TRBD1	-	CAISGWDRVIDSPLHF
TRBJ2-6	TRBV6-1	-	-	CASSEDDSGANVLTF
TRBJ1-6	TRBV5-1	TRBD1	-	CASTLGGQGGSPLHF
TRBJ1-2	TRBV6-4	-	-	CASSDRGGNSGYTF
TRBJ2-1	TRBV7-8	-	-	CASSQPSEQFF
TRBJ2-7	TRBV9	TRBD2	-	CASSEGLAGAGREQYF
TRBJ1-1	TRBV19	TRBD1	-	CASSIQGANTEAFF
TRBJ1-6	TRBV11-2	TRBD1	once	CASSLSTGATRNLHF
TRBJ2-3	TRBV7-9	TRBD2	-	CASSSGLAGSTDTQYF
TRBJ2-1	TRBV7-7	-	-	CASSLGGLGGVNEQFF
TRBJ2-2	TRBV10-3	TRBD2	-	CAISTLAGQNTGELFF
TRBJ2-1	TRBV7-8	-	-	CASRPEWLGPDEQFF
TRBJ2-5	TRBV2	TRBD2	-	CASRAAGGRRETQYF
TRBJ2-3	TRBV7-3	TRBD2	-	CASSPTLAGGTDTQYF
TRBJ1-1	TRBV12-5	-	-	CASGLTWNTEAFF
TRBJ1-1	TRBV7-2	TRBD1	few	CASSLESWTGKRTEAFF